This T cell receptor beta chain was sequenced for a study of blood T cell repertoires in COVID-19. Measured with immunoSEQ multiplex PCR; TCRdb has only the in-frame clones, and not every one. The sample carries about 240,000 clones, 81% recorded once. Sample: peripheral blood. The clonotype comes from a woman aged 80 or over with COVID-19, enrolled during active disease.

The CDR3 loop is CASSRSGQGQSGANVLTF. The CDR3 nucleotides read TGCGCCAGCAGCCGCTCGGGACAGGGGCAGAGTGGGGCCAACGTCCTGACTTTC. The V call is TRBV5-1, the J call TRBJ2-6, with TRBD1 matching 10 bases. The CDR3 runs 18 residues. Per the germline V gene, CDR1 is SGHRS and CDR2 is YFSETQ. Losses at the gene ends were 4 bases for V and 3 bases for J; bases not matched to a gene: 10.